This T cell receptor (beta chain) was profiled in a study of cytomegalovirus exposure and HLA in healthy donors. PCR was performed using 60 Vbeta and 13 Jbeta primers. This table comes from immunoSEQ multiplex PCR, and its TCRdb copy is limited to in-frame clones, with some not included. The table includes around 180,000 clones, about four fifths detected once. Per the germline V gene, CDR1 is LGHNA and CDR2 is YSLEER. The CDR3 has 16 residues. With 2 bases removed from V and 1 base from J, the gap between germline ends came to 13 bases. About this clone itself: Antigen unknown.

Study-wide results and caveats: Most observed TCR sequences were rare, whereas some public TCRs were detected in many donors. The majority of CMV-associated TCR beta chains were reported as apparently HLA-restricted in a later analysis. The number of N-insertions in an Asian-associated ancestry cluster was reportedly below the roughly 670-donor mean in a later analysis. DRB1 had the most TCR associations and HLA-C the fewest, a later analysis found, with rates varying by HLA locus.

V usage is TRBV4-3 and J usage is TRBJ2-3; tentative D call: TRBD1 (6 bases). The sample comprised PBMCs. The receptor was derived from a boy aged 5-17 years in good health and CMV-seronegative. CDR3 in DNA: TGCGCCAGCAGCCAAAAGGCAGGGGATCGCACAGATACGCAGTATTTT. Protein: CASSQKAGDRTDTQYF.